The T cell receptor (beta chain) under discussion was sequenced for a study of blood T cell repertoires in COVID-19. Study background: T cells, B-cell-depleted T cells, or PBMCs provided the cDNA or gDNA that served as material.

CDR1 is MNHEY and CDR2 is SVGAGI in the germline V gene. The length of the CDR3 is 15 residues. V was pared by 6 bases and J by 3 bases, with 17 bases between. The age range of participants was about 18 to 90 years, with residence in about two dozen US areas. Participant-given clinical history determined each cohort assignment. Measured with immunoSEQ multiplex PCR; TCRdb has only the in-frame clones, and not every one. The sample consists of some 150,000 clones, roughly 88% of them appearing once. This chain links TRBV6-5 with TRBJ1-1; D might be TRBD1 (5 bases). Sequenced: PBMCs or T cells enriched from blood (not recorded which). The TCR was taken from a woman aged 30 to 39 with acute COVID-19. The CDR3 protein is CASSRPGRGDTEAFF. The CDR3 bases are TGTGCCAGCAGCCGCCCCGGGAGGGGAGACACTGAAGCTTTCTTT.